At least ten counts were recorded for the clone carrying this T cell receptor (beta chain). This entry is derived from a study of spatial heterogeneity in lung cancer. Study background: Alpha-chain sequences were consistently detected in smaller numbers than beta-chain sequences. There were, on average, more than ten raw-read appearances for each unique TCR and UMI combination.

As to time point: sample taken at primary tumor resection. Donors were roughly 70 untreated early-stage non-small cell lung cancer patients. Unsorted whole RNA samples from tumor, nontumor lung or frozen PBMC were sequenced. CDR1 SEHNR and CDR2 FQNEAQ come from the germline V gene (reference sequence). The CDR3 is 14 residues long. Trimming shortened V by 1 base and J by 1 base, and 7 bases separated the two germline ends. One entry per CDR3 protein results from TCRdb running MiXCR on the 5' RACE reads. The table includes around 26,000 distinct CDR3 sequences, 6% to 7.5% detected once. The genes are TRBV7-9 and TRBJ1-2; the D is unclear. Sample: PBMCs, taken at surgery. The TCR was taken from a male donor with early-stage non-small cell lung cancer. CDR3 coding DNA: TGTGCCAGCAGCTTAGAAACTCTTAACTATGGCTACACCTTC. It specifies CASSLETLNYGYTF.